Given below is one TCR beta chain in context. The antigen remains undetermined. Here immunoSEQ multiplex PCR was the method, and the copy in TCRdb shows in-frame clones only, minus some. The top ten hold over 0.75% of the sample, which has 70,000 to 80,000 clones, roughly 90% seen once. The sample comes from a study of OX40 agonist ivuxolimab in advanced cancers. Looking at the study overall: Dose-escalation subjects each had hepatocellular carcinoma, melanoma, renal cell or head and neck cancer.

Trimming removed 2 bases at V and 3 bases at J, with 17 bases between. This CDR3 spans 16 amino acids. Germline assignment: CDR1 MNHEY and CDR2 SMNVEV (reference sequence). Study outcomes and limitations: The antigens recognized by the expanded peripheral T cells, that is their antigen specificity, were not determined. Some patients who did not respond also had low normalized T-cell clonal expansion. Expansion of clones was among the lowest in partial responders at 0.1-3.0 mg/kg.

This receptor was taken from an adult with an advanced solid tumor such as melanoma, head and neck, liver or kidney cancer. The genes are TRBV27 and TRBJ2-7; D is unresolved. The specimen was CD4+ or CD8+ T cells sorted from blood, collected in a trial of the OX40 agonist ivuxolimab. The CDR3 DNA reads TGTGCCAGCAGTTTAAAGACCCCTGCCGTATACTACGAGCAGTACTTC. Amino acids: CASSLKTPAVYYEQYF.